This T cell receptor beta chain was found in a study of blood T cell repertoires in COVID-19. For the study at large: Sites in the United States, Italy and Spain provided acute and convalescent COVID-19 samples. Sources were T cells, B-cell-depleted T cells, or PBMCs; the material itself was cDNA or gDNA.

Authors' analysis steps: Scientists estimated how many nucleated cells there were by amplifying reference gene primers. Profiling relied on immunoSEQ multiplex PCR, and the TCRdb table lists in-frame clones only, not all of them. D and trimming come from the DNA, and the V and J calls and clone size come from that table. Of tens of thousands of clones in the sample, about nine tenths were seen once. Looked up from germline, CDR1 is MDHEN and CDR2 is SYDVKM. Trimming stripped 7 bases from V and 4 bases from J, with 17 bases between. This CDR3 spans 15 amino acids. This clonotype was sampled from a man aged 70 or older with acute or convalescent COVID-19. This chain joins TRBV28 and TRBJ1-3; D perhaps matches TRBD1 (6 bases). Sequencing was carried out using peripheral blood. The CDR3 here is CASTPPGARGNTIYF. CDR3 DNA sequence: TGTGCCAGCACCCCACCAGGGGCTCGCGGAAACACCATATATTTT.